The TCR beta chain under discussion was sequenced for a study of blood T cell repertoires in COVID-19. V was pared by 4 bases and J by 5 bases, with 14 bases between. The CDR3 length is 14 residues. Per germline, CDR1 MNHNY and CDR2 SVGAGI (reference sequence). Profiling relied on immunoSEQ multiplex PCR, and the TCRdb table lists in-frame clones only, not all of them. The sample includes 650,000 to 800,000 clones, more than 80% seen only once; the top ten take 0.2% to 0.3%. The chain has TRBV6-6 and TRBJ1-1, with D tentatively TRBD1 (5 bases). The sequenced material came from peripheral blood. The receptor was derived from a woman aged 18-30 years with acute or convalescent COVID-19. The CDR3 bases are TGTGCCAGCAGTTTCGACAGCGCTCGGACTGAAGCTTTCTTT. Protein: CASSFDSARTEAFF.